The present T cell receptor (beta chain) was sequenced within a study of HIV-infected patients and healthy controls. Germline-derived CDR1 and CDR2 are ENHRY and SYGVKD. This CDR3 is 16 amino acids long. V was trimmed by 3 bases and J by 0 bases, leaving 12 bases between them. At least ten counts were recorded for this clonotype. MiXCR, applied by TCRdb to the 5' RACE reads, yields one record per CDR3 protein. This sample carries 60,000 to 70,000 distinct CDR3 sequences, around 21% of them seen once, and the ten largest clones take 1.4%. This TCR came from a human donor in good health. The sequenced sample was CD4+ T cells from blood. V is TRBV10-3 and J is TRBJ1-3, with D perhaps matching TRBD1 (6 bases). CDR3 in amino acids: CAISEVDRISGNTIYF. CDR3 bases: TGTGCCATCAGTGAAGTTGACAGGATCTCTGGAAACACCATATATTTT.